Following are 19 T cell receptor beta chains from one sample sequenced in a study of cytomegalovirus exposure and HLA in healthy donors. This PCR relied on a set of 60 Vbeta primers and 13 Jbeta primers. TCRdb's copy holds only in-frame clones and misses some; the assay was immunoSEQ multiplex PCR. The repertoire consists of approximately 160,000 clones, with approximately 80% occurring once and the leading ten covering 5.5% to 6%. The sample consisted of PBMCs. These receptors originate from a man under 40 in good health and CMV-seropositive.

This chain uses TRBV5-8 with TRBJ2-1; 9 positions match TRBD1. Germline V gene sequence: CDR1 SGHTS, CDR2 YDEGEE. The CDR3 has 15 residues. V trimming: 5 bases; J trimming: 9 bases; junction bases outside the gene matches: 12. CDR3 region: CASSWGLQGAREQFF. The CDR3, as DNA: TGTGCCAGCAGTTGGGGGCTACAGGGGGCGCGTGAGCAGTTCTTC.

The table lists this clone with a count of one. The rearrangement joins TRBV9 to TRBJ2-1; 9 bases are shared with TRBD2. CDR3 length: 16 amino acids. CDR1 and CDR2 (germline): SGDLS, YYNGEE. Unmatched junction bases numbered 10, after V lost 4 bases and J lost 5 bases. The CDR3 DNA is TGTGCCAGCAGCCCCCTCGTGGAGCGGGGGGACAATGAGCAGTTCTTC. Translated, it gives CASSPLVERGDNEQFF.

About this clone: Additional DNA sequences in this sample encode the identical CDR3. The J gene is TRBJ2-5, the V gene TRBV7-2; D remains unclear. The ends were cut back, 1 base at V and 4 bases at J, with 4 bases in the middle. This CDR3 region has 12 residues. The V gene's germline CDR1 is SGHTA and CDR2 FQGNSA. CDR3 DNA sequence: TGTGCCAGCAGCTTAGATAGAGAGACCCAGTACTTC. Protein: CASSLDRETQYF.

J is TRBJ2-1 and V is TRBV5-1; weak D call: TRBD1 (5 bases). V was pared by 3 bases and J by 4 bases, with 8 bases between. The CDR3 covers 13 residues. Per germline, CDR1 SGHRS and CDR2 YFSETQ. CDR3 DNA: TGCGCCAGCAGCTCGACAGCGTACAATGAGCAGTTCTTC. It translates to CASSSTAYNEQFF.

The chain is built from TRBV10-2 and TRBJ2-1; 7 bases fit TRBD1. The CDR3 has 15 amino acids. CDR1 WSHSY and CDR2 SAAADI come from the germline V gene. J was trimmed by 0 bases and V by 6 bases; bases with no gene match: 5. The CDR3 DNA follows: TGCGCCAGCAGGCAGGGACAGAGCTCCTACAATGAGCAGTTCTTC. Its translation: CASRQGQSSYNEQFF.

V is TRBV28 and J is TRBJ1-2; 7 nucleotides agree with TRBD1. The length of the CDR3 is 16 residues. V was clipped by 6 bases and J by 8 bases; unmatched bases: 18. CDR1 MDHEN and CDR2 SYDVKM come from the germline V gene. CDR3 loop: CASSPITGATLYGYTF. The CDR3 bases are TGTGCCAGCAGCCCCATAACAGGGGCCACGCTATACGGCTACACCTTC.

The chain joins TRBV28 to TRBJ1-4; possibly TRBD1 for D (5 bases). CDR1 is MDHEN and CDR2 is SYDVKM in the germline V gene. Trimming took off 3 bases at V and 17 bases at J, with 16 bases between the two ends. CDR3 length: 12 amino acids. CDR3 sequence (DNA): TGTGCCAGCAGTTTCCAGGGCAGGGAGGGATTTTTT. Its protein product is CASSFQGREGFF. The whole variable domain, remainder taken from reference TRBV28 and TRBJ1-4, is DVKVTQSSRYLVKRTGEKVFLECVQDMDHENMFWYRQDPGLGLRLIYFSYDVKMKEKGDIPEGYSVSREKKERFSLILESASTNQTSMYLCASSFQGREGFFGSGTQLSVL.

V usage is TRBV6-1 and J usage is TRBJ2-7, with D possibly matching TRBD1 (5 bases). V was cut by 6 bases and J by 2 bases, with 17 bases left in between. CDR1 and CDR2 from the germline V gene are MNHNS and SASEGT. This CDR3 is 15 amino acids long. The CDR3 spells CASSQQVFPPYEQYF. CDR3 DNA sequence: TGTGCCAGCAGCCAACAGGTCTTCCCCCCCTACGAGCAGTACTTC.

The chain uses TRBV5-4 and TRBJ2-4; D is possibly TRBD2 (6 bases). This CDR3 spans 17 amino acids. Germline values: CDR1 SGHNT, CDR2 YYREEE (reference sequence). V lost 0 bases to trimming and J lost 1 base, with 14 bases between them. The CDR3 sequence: CASSLAEGGRAKNIQYF. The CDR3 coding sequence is TGTGCCAGCAGCTTGGCCGAGGGAGGAAGGGCCAAAAACATTCAGTACTTC.

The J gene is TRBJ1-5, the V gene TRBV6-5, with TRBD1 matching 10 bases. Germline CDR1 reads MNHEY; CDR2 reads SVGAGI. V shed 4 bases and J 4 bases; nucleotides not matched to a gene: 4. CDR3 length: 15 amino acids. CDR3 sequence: CASSWDRGFNQPQHF. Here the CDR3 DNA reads TGTGCCAGCAGTTGGGACAGGGGATTTAATCAGCCCCAGCATTTT.

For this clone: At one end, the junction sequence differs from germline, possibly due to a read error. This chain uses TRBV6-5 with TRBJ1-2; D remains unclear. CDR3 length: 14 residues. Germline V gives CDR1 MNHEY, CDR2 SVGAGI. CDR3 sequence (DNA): TGTGCCAGCAGTTACGGCGGTACCAACTATGCCTACACCTTC. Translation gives CASSYGGTNYAYTF.

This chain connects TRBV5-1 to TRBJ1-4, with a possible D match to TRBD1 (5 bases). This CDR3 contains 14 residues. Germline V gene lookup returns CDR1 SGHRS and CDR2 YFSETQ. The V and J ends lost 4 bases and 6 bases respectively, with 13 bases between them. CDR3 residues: CASSPGGGDEKLFF. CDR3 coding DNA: TGCGCCAGCAGCCCCGGTGGGGGGGATGAAAAACTGTTTTTT.

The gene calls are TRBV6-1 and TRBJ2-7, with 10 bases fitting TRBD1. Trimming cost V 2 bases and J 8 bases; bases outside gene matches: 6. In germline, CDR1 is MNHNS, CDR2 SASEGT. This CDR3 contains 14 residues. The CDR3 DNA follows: TGTGCCAGCAGTGAACCCGGGACAGGGGATAAGCAGTACTTC. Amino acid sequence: CASSEPGTGDKQYF.

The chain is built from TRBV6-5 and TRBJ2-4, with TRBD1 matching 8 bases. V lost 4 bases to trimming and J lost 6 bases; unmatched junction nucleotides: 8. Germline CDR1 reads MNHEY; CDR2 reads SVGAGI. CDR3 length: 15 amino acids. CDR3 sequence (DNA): TGTGCCAGCAGTTCAAGATTAACAGGGGGAAACATTCAGTACTTC. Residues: CASSSRLTGGNIQYF.

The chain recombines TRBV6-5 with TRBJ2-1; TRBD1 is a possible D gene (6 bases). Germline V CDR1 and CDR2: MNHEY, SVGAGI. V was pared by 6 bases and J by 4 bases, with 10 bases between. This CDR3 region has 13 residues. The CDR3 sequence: CASSWDIYNEQFF. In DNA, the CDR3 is TGTGCCAGCAGCTGGGACATATACAATGAGCAGTTCTTC.

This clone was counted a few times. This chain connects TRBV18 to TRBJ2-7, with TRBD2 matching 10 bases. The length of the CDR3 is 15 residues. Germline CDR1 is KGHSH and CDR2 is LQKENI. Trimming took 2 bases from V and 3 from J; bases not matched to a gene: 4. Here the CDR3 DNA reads TGTGCCAGCTCACCAGGTAGCGGGAGGATCTACGAGCAGTACTTC. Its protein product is CASSPGSGRIYEQYF.

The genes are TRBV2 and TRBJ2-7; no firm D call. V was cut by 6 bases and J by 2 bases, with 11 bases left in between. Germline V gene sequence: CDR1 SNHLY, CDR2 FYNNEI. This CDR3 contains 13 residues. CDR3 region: CASSELFAYEQYF. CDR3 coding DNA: TGTGCCAGCAGCGAACTATTCGCCTACGAGCAGTACTTC.

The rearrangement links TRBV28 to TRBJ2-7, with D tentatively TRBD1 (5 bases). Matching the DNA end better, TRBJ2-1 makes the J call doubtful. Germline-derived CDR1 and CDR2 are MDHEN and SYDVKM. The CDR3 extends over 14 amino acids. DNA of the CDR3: TGTGCCAGCATCCCTGACAGCTCCTACAATGAGCAGTTCTTC. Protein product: CASIPDSSYNEQFF.

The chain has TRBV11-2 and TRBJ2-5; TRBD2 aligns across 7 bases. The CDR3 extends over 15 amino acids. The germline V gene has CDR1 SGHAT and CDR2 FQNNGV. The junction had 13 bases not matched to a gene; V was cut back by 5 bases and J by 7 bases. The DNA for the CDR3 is TGTGCCAGCAGCCCTTTAGCGGGTTCGCTGGGGACCCAGTACTTC. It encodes CASSPLAGSLGTQYF.